This record concerns one T cell receptor beta chain sequence. No cognate antigen has been identified for it. Base quality data are lacking; no much larger clone is found one base away. CDR1 SGHTA and CDR2 FQGNSA are derived from the germline V gene. From the cysteine through the phenylalanine, the CDR3 covers 14 amino acids. CDR3 DNA only is kept here, 42 bases in frame from base 1. A distance of 12 bases separates the germline ends of V and J, which lose 1 base and 6 bases respectively. The data stem from a study of vaccination and CD4 T cells after COVID-19 (dated by TCRdb to between 2022 and 2023). The study in broad terms: SARS-CoV-2 positivity had been established in the convalescent patients by nasal swab PCR, and mild disease was recorded in nine or ten of these patients and severe disease in one. In the convalescent cohort there were six males and four females, among whom were two Hispanic individuals, seven Caucasians, two Asians and one multiracial person. Participants got two doses of the Pfizer-BioNTech BNT162b2 vaccine (n=8) or two doses of the Moderna mRNA-1273 vaccine (n=2). Post-COVID blood samples were collected from convalescent patients a median of approximately 93 days after diagnosis, with a range of roughly 30 to 161 days. Post-vaccine blood samples were collected a median of around 70 days after the second vaccine dose, ranging from roughly 12 to 241 days. For stimulating the cultures, overlapping spike peptide pools were used, derived from SARS-CoV-2 as well as from the common cold coronaviruses HCoV-NL63, HCoV-OC43 and HCoV-229E. Control cultures received a CEFX viral epitope pool as the positive control, an HIV-1 Nef peptide pool as the negative control, or no peptide. The spike-specific CD4+ TCR repertoire was compared before and after mRNA vaccination in over nine COVID-19 convalescent patients and a handful of infection-naive healthy vaccine recipients. Broader findings and caveats from the paper: The median number of SARS-CoV-2-reactive clonotypes rose from about 23 after infection to 30 to 45 after vaccination, but the change was not significant. Only a relatively small number of convalescent patients were included in the study, and early timepoints following natural infection were not analyzed. In convalescent patients, nearly all vaccine-specific clones (304 of 307) were found to be mono-reactive for SARS-CoV-2 spike rather than cross-reactive with common cold coronaviruses. Among convalescent patients, a median around 86% of the SARS-CoV-2-reactive clones seen after vaccination appeared only after vaccination, which suggests priming specific to the vaccine.

In the paper's terms, the treatment or condition label means: roughly ten-day PBMC culture with coronavirus spike peptide pools or control peptides (ViraFEST assay). The study used the ViraFEST assay, which expanded antigen-specific T cells with peptide pools and then identified expanded clonotypes by TCR sequencing. Positive SARS-CoV-2 PCR tests in the convalescent patients dated from March to December 2020, before Alpha, Beta and Delta variants emerged in the United States. Over 1.5 million PBMCs per well were cultured in IMDM with roughly 5% human AB serum and 8 to 10 IU/ml IL-2, plus 10 ug/ml peptide pools. On days 3 and 7, half of the culture medium was replaced with fresh IL-2-containing medium. After less than twelve days of culture, CD4+ T cells were isolated by negative selection with the EasySep CD4+ T cell isolation kit. Ficoll-Paque Plus gradient centrifugation was used to isolate PBMCs from whole blood, and the isolated PBMCs were then either used fresh or cryopreserved at -140C. In general, triplicate wells were set up for every culture condition.

The library was prepared using PCR. TCR sequencing of DNA from cultured CD4+ T cells used the Oncomine TCR Beta short-read assay at the Johns Hopkins FTIC core. The QIAamp micro DNA kit was used to extract genomic DNA from the cultured CD4+ T cells. Oncomine TCR Beta libraries from cultured CD4+ T cells were pooled with unique dual indexes and sequenced on an Illumina iSeq 100. Under the source paper's analysis protocol: Non-productive sequences were removed, and CDR3s that did not start with C, did not end with F or W, or were shorter than 7 amino acids were discarded. The MANAFEST web application was used to identify antigen-specific clonotypes by comparing peptide-stimulated wells against reference wells and other culture wells. For a clone to be called positive, the clone needed an FDR below 0.05, an odds ratio above 5, and a productive frequency above 0.1% in at least two of three replicate wells. A clonotype counted as cross-reactive if it showed significant expansion both in the SARS-CoV-2 spike wells and in at least one common cold coronavirus spike condition. Similarity between CDR3 sequences was evaluated in R version 3.6.1 using Levenshtein distances (stringdist) and unrooted phylogenetic trees (ape). TCRdb cleaned the public reads at Q25 with fastp, built clones with MiXCR and kept in-frame beta chains. One record per CDR3 amino acid sequence lists the most common genes and DNA. The V and J calls and clone size come from TCRdb's table, not from the authors' own analysis. Across this sample there are around 12,000 distinct CDR3 sequences, with approximately 79% seen only once. The ten largest clones add up to approximately 22% of the sample.

The TCR comes from a human donor who had recovered from COVID-19. Sequencing was carried out using CD4+ T cells from blood, cultured in vitro. The V gene is TRBV7-2 and the J gene is TRBJ1-1, and perhaps TRBD1 as D gene, on 5 matching bases. The nucleotide sequence reads TGTGCCAGCAGCTTAGGAGCAGGGAGGTCTGAAGCTTTCTTT. Its coded protein is CASSLGAGRSEAFF.